A single sample gave rise to the 14 T cell receptor beta chains below, sequenced in a study of regulatory T cells in long-lasting Graves disease (dated by TCRdb to the early 2020s). Libraries were made using multiplex PCR. TCRdb names Illumina HiSeq 4000 as the instrument used. iRepertoire HTBI primers and Arm-PCR amplification of CDR3 regions were used to construct TCR beta libraries. TCRdb reprocessed the public reads (quality trimming at Q25 with fastp, clone calling with MiXCR) and kept in-frame beta chains. Every distinct CDR3 protein forms one entry, paired with its most common genes and DNA. A total of hundreds of thousands of distinct CDR3 sequences appear in this sample, 15% to 20% of them only once. The biggest ten clones account for 25% to 30% of the sample. Sample time point, as interpreted from the label and publication: newly diagnosed GD, antithyroid drugs for less than 3 months. RNA was extracted from PBMCs in TRIzol for both TCR sequencing and RNA sequencing.

These sequences were also reported in another study, on T cells in Graves' hyperthyroidism and ophthalmopathy.

Sequenced material: peripheral blood mononuclear cells (PBMCs), taken at new diagnosis, from a patient treated with antithyroid drugs. The receptor source for this set is a man in his forties with Graves disease. Donor details come from another sample of the same person, matched by shared clones.

Ten or more counts support this clonotype. The rearrangement uses TRBV20-1 and TRBJ2-1; the match to TRBD2 covers 9 bases. The CDR3 runs to 18 residues. V gave up 3 bases and J gave up 0 bases; unmatched junction bases: 12. The V gene's germline CDR1 is DFQATT and CDR2 SNEGSKA (reference sequence). The CDR3 DNA follows: TGCAGTGCTAGTAGCGGGGGCTCCGCCGTAAGCTCCTACAATGAGCAGTTCTTC. Its translation is CSASSGGSAVSSYNEQFF.

This clonotype was counted a few times. V and J are TRBV28 and TRBJ2-5; 8 nucleotides align to TRBD2. The CDR3 is made up of 16 amino acids. CDR1 and CDR2 from the germline V gene are MDHEN and SYDVKM. The trim removed 3 bases at V and 1 base at J, leaving 7 bases unmatched. The CDR3, as DNA: TGTGCCAGCAGTTTGCGGCGGGGGGCCGTCCAAGAGACCCAGTACTTC. Protein: CASSLRRGAVQETQYF.

This clonotype was recorded at least ten times. The rearrangement joins TRBV12-3 or TRBV12-4 to TRBJ2-1, with D perhaps matching TRBD1 or TRBD2 (6 bases each). This CDR3 spans 16 amino acids. The V end lost 11 bases, the J end lost 6 bases, and 26 bases lay between the germline ends. The CDR3 coding sequence is TGTGCCTCTTGTCGGACAAGGGGGACTGAGGGCAATGAGCAGTTCTTC. Protein product: CASCRTRGTEGNEQFF.

This clonotype was observed a few times. Here the CDR3 reads CSARGLAGGPRNEQYF. As DNA, the CDR3 is TGCAGTGCTAGGGGACTAGCGGGGGGGCCACGAAACGAGCAGTACTTC. The chain couples TRBV20-1 to TRBJ2-7, with 16 positions matching TRBD2. This CDR3 region has 16 residues. Germline V gene lookup returns CDR1 DFQATT and CDR2 SNEGSKA (reference sequence). J lost 5 bases, V lost 3 bases, and 7 bases had no gene match.

This clonotype was detected ten times or more. CDR3 bases: TGTGCCAGCAGCCCGACAGGGGCCGGGGACACCGGGGAGCTGTTTTTT. Protein: CASSPTGAGDTGELFF. The chain joins TRBV7-3 to TRBJ2-2, with 8 bases aligning to TRBD1. Germline CDR1 is SGHTA and CDR2 is FQGTGA. The CDR3 sequence is 16 residues long. Trimming at V came to 5 bases and at J to 3 bases, leaving 8 bases not matched to a gene.

This clonotype was observed at least ten times. V is TRBV5-1 and J is TRBJ1-1; TRBD1 might be the D (5 bases). Per germline, CDR1 SGHRS and CDR2 YFSETQ. V was trimmed by 1 base and J by 4 bases, leaving 17 bases between them. This CDR3 is 16 amino acids long. The CDR3 is CASSLRTGGRVTEAFF. Here the CDR3 DNA reads TGCGCCAGCAGCTTGCGGACCGGGGGGAGGGTCACTGAAGCTTTCTTT.

The table lists this clonotype with many counts. The chain joins TRBV27 to TRBJ2-7, with 8 bases matching TRBD1. This CDR3 is 14 amino acids long. J gave up 2 bases and V 3 bases, and 3 bases lay outside the gene matches. Germline CDR1 reads MNHEY; CDR2 reads SMNVEV (reference sequence). In nucleotides, the CDR3 is TGTGCCAGCAGTTTCAGGGGGCCAACCTACGAGCAGTACTTC. It encodes CASSFRGPTYEQYF.

This clonotype was recorded a few times. The chain joins TRBV19 to TRBJ2-3; D is unclear. Trimming pared 0 bases from V and 3 bases from J, leaving 4 bases between. The CDR3 is made up of 13 amino acids. Germline V gene lookup returns CDR1 LNHDA and CDR2 SQIVND (reference sequence). CDR3 nucleotide sequence: TGTGCCAGTAGTATAGATAAGACAGATACGCAGTATTTT. Amino acids: CASSIDKTDTQYF.

About this clonotype: A read error may be the cause here, since a much bigger clone is one base away. The rearrangement uses TRBV12-3 or TRBV12-4 and TRBJ2-7; TRBD1 is a possible D gene (6 bases). CDR3 length equals 14 residues. The CDR3 spells CVSSLSLGAGRQYF. CDR3 nucleotides: TGTGTCAGCAGTTTGAGTTTGGGGGCTGGAAGGCAGTACTTC.

In this sample, this clonotype turned up a few times. It is likely a read error, because the conserved phenylalanine at the end of the CDR3 is missing. The rearrangement joins TRBV20-1 to TRBJ2-5, with 8 bases matching TRBD2. The V and J ends lost 2 bases and 5 bases, in that order; junction bases with no gene match: 7. CDR1 DFQATT and CDR2 SNEGSKA come from the germline V gene (reference sequence). This CDR3 has 14 amino acids. The chain's CDR3 is CSARSSGGWETQYL. CDR3 nucleotides: TGCAGTGCTAGATCCAGCGGGGGATGGGAGACCCAGTACCTC.

The genes are TRBV7-2 and TRBJ1-1; 9 nucleotides line up with TRBD1. The CDR3 spans 15 residues. CDR1 SGHTA and CDR2 FQGNSA come from the germline V gene. With 5 bases clipped from V and 10 bases from J, the junction kept 14 bases outside the gene matches. CDR3 protein: CASSHNYRDRVGAFF. The CDR3 bases are TGTGCCAGCAGCCACAATTATCGGGACAGGGTAGGAGCTTTCTTT.

This clonotype was recorded many times. The V call is TRBV20-1, the J call TRBJ2-5; D is possibly TRBD1 or TRBD2 (5 bases each). Germline CDR1 DFQATT, CDR2 SNEGSKA (reference sequence). The CDR3 contains 14 residues. V lost 3 bases, J lost 1 base, and 12 bases lay in between. In DNA form, the CDR3 reads TGCAGTGCTAGCTCCGGGGCCCTCCAAGAGACCCAGTACTTC. Amino acid sequence: CSASSGALQETQYF.

At least ten counts were recorded for this clonotype. V gene TRBV2 combines with J gene TRBJ1-1; 7 bases match TRBD1. Losses at the gene ends were 4 bases for V and 0 bases for J; bases not matched to a gene: 8. The CDR3 is 16 amino acids. Germline V gene lookup returns CDR1 SNHLY and CDR2 FYNNEI. CDR3 nucleotide sequence: TGTGCCAGCAGTGCTCAGGGGGTAGCGGTGAACACTGAAGCTTTCTTT. It yields the protein CASSAQGVAVNTEAFF.

The chain joins TRBV29-1 to TRBJ2-3, with 7 nucleotides matching TRBD2. The trim removed 2 bases at V and 3 bases at J, leaving 2 bases unmatched. The CDR3 covers 13 residues. CDR1 and CDR2 (germline): SQVTM, ANQGSEA. The CDR3 coding sequence is TGCAGCGTTGAAAGGCGGGGGACAGATACGCAGTATTTT. This codes for CSVERRGTDTQYF.